This entry concerns a single T cell receptor beta chain. Its antigen is still unknown. This record belongs to a study of T cell responses to AZD1222 COVID-19 vaccine. General observations from the study: Repertoire collection took place solely once the T cell response had peaked. Spike regions recognized by vaccine-associated CD4 TCRs spanned the protein, led by 160-218 and 743-854.

Method: immunoSEQ multiplex PCR; TCRdb's copy keeps in-frame clones and lacks some. Altogether around 140,000 clones are present, 85% to 95% being singletons, with the ten largest covering approximately 5%. Germline V gene data show CDR1 as SGHTA and CDR2 as FQGNSA. The trim removed 5 bases at V and 5 bases at J, leaving 8 bases unmatched. The CDR3 runs to 17 residues. The origin of this receptor is an adult in good health. The specimen was peripheral blood, collected on day 0 of AZD1222 vaccination. The rearrangement uses TRBV7-2 and TRBJ2-5; TRBD2 aligns across 16 bases. The CDR3 spells CASSPGTSGRGVETQYF. The CDR3 DNA follows: TGTGCCAGCAGCCCGGGGACTAGCGGGAGGGGAGTGGAGACCCAGTACTTC.